Reported below is one T cell receptor (beta chain). Its antigen is not known. The junction and the germline gene differ at one end; a read error may be behind it. The data originate from a study of OX40 agonist ivuxolimab in advanced cancers. Looking at the study overall: Patients received ivuxolimab, an intravenous treatment, every 2 weeks at 0.01 to 10 mg/kg. Eligibility rules accepted prior anti-PD-1, anti-PD-L1 or anti-CTLA-4 therapy, and around 43% had some. Study conclusions and caveats: Clonal expansion was seen in CD4+ and CD8+ blood T cells by week 6 at 0.1 to 3.0 mg/kg.

Here immunoSEQ multiplex PCR was the method, and the copy in TCRdb shows in-frame clones only, minus some. The sample includes around 71,000 clones, around four fifths seen only once; the top ten take over 4.5%. This CDR3 contains 15 residues. Germline V gives CDR1 SGHAT, CDR2 FQNNGV. The source is an adult with an advanced solid tumor such as melanoma, head and neck, liver or kidney cancer. The chain links TRBV11-2 to TRBJ1-1; D is ambiguous. The sequencing here drew on CD4+ or CD8+ T cells sorted from blood, taken in a trial of the OX40 agonist ivuxolimab. The CDR3 sequence is CASSTRRYMNTETFF. As DNA, the CDR3 is TGTGCCAGCAGCACACGACGGTACATGAACACTGAAACTTTCTTT.